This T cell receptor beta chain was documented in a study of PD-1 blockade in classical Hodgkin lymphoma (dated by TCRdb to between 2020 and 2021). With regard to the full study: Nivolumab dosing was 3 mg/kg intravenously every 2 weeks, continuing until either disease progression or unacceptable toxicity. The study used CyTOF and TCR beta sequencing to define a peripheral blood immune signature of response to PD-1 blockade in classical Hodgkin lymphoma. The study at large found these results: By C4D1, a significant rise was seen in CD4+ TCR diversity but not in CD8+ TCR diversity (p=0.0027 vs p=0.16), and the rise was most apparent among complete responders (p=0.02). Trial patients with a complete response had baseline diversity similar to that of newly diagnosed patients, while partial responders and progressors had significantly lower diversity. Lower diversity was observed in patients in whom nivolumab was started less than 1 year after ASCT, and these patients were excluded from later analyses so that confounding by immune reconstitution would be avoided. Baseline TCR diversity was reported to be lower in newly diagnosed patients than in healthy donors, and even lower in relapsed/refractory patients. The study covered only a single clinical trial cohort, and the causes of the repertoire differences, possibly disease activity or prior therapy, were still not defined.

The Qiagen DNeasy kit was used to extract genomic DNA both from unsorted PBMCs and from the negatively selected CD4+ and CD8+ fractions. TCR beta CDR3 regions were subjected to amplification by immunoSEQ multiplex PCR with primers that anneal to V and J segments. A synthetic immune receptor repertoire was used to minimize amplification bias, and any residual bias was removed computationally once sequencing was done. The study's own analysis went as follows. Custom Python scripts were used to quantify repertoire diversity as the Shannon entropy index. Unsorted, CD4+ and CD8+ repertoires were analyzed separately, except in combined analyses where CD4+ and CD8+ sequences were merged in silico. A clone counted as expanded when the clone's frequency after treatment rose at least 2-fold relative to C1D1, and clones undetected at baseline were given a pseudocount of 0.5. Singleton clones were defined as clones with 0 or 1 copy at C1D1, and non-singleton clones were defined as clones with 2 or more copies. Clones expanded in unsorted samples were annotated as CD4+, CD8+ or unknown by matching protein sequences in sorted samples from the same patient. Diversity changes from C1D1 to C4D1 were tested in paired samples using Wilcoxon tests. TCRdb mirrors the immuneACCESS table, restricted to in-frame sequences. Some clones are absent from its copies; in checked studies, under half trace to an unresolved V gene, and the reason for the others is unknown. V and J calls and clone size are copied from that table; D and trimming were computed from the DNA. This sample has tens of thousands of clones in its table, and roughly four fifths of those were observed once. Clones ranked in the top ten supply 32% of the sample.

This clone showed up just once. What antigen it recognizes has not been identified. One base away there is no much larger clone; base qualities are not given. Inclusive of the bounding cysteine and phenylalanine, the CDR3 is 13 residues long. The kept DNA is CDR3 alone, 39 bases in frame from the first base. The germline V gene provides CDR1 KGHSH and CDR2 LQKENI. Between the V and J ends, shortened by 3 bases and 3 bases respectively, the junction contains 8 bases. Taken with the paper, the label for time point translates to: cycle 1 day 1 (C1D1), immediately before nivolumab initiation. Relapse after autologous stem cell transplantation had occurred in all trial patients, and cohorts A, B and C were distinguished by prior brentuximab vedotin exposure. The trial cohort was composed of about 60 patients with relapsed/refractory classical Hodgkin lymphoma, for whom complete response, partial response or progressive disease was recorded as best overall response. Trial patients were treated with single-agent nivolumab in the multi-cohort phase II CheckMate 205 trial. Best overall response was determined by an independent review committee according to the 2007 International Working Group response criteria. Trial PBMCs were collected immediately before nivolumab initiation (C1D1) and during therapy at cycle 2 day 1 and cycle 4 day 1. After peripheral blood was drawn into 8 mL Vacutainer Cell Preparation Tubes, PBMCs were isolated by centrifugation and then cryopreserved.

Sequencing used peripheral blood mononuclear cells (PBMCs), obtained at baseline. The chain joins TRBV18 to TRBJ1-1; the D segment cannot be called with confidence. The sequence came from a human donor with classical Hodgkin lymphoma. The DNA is TGTGCCAGCTCACCTTCGGCGGACACTGAAGCTTTCTTT. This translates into CASSPSADTEAFF.